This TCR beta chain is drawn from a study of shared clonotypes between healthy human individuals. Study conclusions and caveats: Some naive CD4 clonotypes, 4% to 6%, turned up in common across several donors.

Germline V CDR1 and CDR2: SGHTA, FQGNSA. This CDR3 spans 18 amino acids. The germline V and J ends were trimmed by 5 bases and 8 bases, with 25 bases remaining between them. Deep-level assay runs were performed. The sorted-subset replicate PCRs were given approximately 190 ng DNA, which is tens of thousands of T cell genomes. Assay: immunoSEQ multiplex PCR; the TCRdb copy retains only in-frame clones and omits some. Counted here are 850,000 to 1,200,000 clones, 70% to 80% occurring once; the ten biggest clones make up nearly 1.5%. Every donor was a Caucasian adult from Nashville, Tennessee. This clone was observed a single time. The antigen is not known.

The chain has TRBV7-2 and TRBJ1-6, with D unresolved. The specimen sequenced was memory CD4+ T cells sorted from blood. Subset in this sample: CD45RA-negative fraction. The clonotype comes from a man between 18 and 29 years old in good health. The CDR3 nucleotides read TGTGCCAGCAGCGTAAACAGCCTCGGAGAGGGCCAATATTCACCCCTCCACTTT. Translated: CASSVNSLGEGQYSPLHF.